This passage covers 20 T cell receptor beta chains from one sample sequenced in a study of cytomegalovirus exposure and HLA in healthy donors. 13 Jbeta primers and 60 Vbeta primers were used for the PCR. Here immunoSEQ multiplex PCR was the method, and the copy in TCRdb shows in-frame clones only, minus some. This sample has over 250,000 clones, with more than 55% found just once. Input material: PBMCs. Source of these receptors: a female donor in good health and CMV-seronegative.

This clone has only a few counts. The chain links TRBV6-5 to TRBJ1-2; no clear D gene. Germline V gives CDR1 MNHEY, CDR2 SVGAGI. Trimming stripped 2 bases from V and 4 bases from J, with 8 bases between. The CDR3 is made up of 13 amino acids. Here the CDR3 reads CASSYGQSYGYTF. The CDR3 DNA reads TGTGCCAGCAGTTACGGGCAGAGCTATGGCTACACCTTC.

Details on this clone: Other DNA sequences in this sample translate to the same CDR3. The V gene is TRBV5-1, the J gene TRBJ1-5; 7 bases fit TRBD1. The CDR3 consists of 13 residues. Looked up from germline, CDR1 is SGHRS and CDR2 is YFSETQ. The V and J ends lost 0 bases and 7 bases, in that order; junction bases with no gene match: 1. The CDR3 DNA sequence: TGCGCCAGCAGCTTGGGAGGGGGCCAGCCCCAGCATTTT. Protein product: CASSLGGGQPQHF.

In this sample, this clone turned up a few times. The rearrangement links TRBV7-8 to TRBJ1-2, with TRBD1 identical over 9 bases. The CDR3 sequence is 16 residues long. J lost 4 bases, V lost 0 bases, and 6 bases had no gene match. CDR1 SGHVS and CDR2 FQNEAQ come from the germline V gene. The CDR3 nucleotides are TGTGCCAGCAGCTTAGCACCGGGACAGGGAAGCTATGGCTACACCTTC. It codes for CASSLAPGQGSYGYTF.

V and J are TRBV28 and TRBJ2-1; TRBD2 agrees at 7 bases. CDR3 length: 16 residues. After removal of 5 bases from V and 0 bases from J, the junction contained 7 bases not matched to a gene. Germline CDR1 is MDHEN and CDR2 is SYDVKM. This CDR3 is CASSERDLSSYNEQFF. The DNA of the CDR3 is TGTGCCAGCAGTGAGCGGGACCTGAGCTCCTACAATGAGCAGTTCTTC.

V gene TRBV19 combines with J gene TRBJ2-2; 8 bases match TRBD1. Germline values: CDR1 LNHDA, CDR2 SQIVND (reference sequence). The CDR3 has 16 amino acids. J lost 7 bases, V lost 4 bases, and 11 bases had no gene match. DNA of the CDR3: TGTGCCAGTAGTACGGGGACAGGAGCTAGTATCGGGGAGCTGTTTTTT. Translating gives CASSTGTGASIGELFF.

V usage is TRBV6-5 and J usage is TRBJ2-5; no reliable D call. Judging by the DNA end, TRBJ2-7 fits better; the J call may be wrong. The CDR3 is 13 amino acids. Looked up from germline, CDR1 is MNHEY and CDR2 is SVGAGI. CDR3 region: CASSYARSYEQYF. The DNA for the CDR3 is TGTGCCAGCAGTTATGCCCGCTCCTACGAGCAGTACTTC.

This clone was observed a single time. The chain combines TRBV5-6 with TRBJ1-2; the match to TRBD1 covers 7 bases. The CDR3 spans 13 residues. Germline trimming cut 2 bases from V and 6 bases from J; bases unmatched to any gene: 4. Germline CDR1 SGHDT, CDR2 YYEEEE. This chain's CDR3 is CASSFLGGHGYTF. CDR3 nucleotide sequence: TGTGCCAGCAGCTTTTTAGGGGGCCATGGCTACACCTTC.

The CDR3 here is CASSPKAQLLAGNEQFF. The DNA of the CDR3 is TGTGCCAGCAGCCCAAAAGCCCAGCTACTAGCAGGCAATGAGCAGTTCTTC. V usage is TRBV11-3 and J usage is TRBJ2-1, with TRBD2 as a possible D gene (6 bases). Per germline, CDR1 SGHNT and CDR2 YENEEA. This CDR3 region has 17 residues. V lost 5 bases to trimming and J lost 6 bases, with 23 bases between them.

This clone has only a few counts. V is TRBV11-2 and J is TRBJ2-1; 11 positions agree with TRBD2. The CDR3 totals 18 residues. V shed 2 bases and J 0 bases; nucleotides not matched to a gene: 6. Looked up from germline, CDR1 is SGHAT and CDR2 is FQNNGV. CDR3 DNA sequence: TGTGCCAGCAGCTTACTAGCGGGAGGTCCCACCTCCTACAATGAGCAGTTCTTC. As protein: CASSLLAGGPTSYNEQFF.

The chain has TRBV9 and TRBJ2-2, with 8 bases identical to TRBD1. Germline CDR1 SGDLS, CDR2 YYNGEE. Trimming removed 3 bases from V and 1 base from J; junction bases left unmatched: 8. This CDR3 is built from 17 residues. The CDR3 sequence: CASSERGQVWNTGELFF. The CDR3 DNA sequence: TGTGCCAGCAGCGAAAGGGGACAGGTATGGAACACCGGGGAGCTGTTTTTT.

The chain couples TRBV7-9 to TRBJ1-1; tentative D call: TRBD1 (5 bases). Germline-derived CDR1 and CDR2 are SEHNR and FQNEAQ (reference sequence). CDR3 length equals 15 residues. The V and J ends lost 1 base and 0 bases respectively, with 9 bases between them. This chain's CDR3 is CASSLVGGVNTEAFF. Written as DNA, the CDR3 is TGTGCCAGCAGCTTAGTTGGGGGGGTGAACACTGAAGCTTTCTTT.

The chain is built from TRBV18 and TRBJ2-5; 9 bases are a match to TRBD1. Trimming cost V 2 bases and J 2 bases; bases outside gene matches: 6. The CDR3 is 16 residues long. From germline, CDR1 is KGHSH and CDR2 LQKENI. The chain's CDR3 is CASSPGDRGLQETQYF. The DNA for the CDR3 is TGTGCCAGCTCACCAGGCGACAGGGGGTTACAAGAGACCCAGTACTTC.

The chain recombines TRBV5-1 with TRBJ2-3, with D possibly being TRBD1 (5 bases). Trimming stripped 5 bases from V and 2 bases from J, with 15 bases between. The germline V gene has CDR1 SGHRS and CDR2 YFSETQ. This CDR3 is 15 amino acids long. Here the CDR3 DNA reads TGCGCCAGCAGAACGGACACGTCCCCCACAGATACGCAGTATTTT. It specifies CASRTDTSPTDTQYF.

The chain links TRBV7-8 to TRBJ2-7; maybe TRBD2 (5 bases). The V and J ends lost 1 base and 4 bases respectively, with 14 bases between them. CDR3 length: 15 amino acids. Per the germline V gene, CDR1 is SGHVS and CDR2 is FQNEAQ. CDR3 in DNA: TGTGCCAGCAGCTTAGGTCGAGGGCAGGCGTACGAGCAGTACTTC. Translation: CASSLGRGQAYEQYF. The complete variable domain, with remaining parts taken from reference TRBV7-8 and TRBJ2-7, reads GAGVSQSPRYKVAKRGQDVALRCDPISGHVSLFWYQQALGQGPEFLTYFQNEAQLDKSGLPSDRFFAERPEGSVSTLKIQRTQQEDSAVYLCASSLGRGQAYEQYFGPGTRLTVT.

This chain links TRBV7-9 with TRBJ2-1; D is uncertain. The V gene lost 1 base and the J gene lost 6 bases, with 7 bases spanning the gap. The CDR3 extends over 13 amino acids. CDR1 and CDR2 (germline): SEHNR, FQNEAQ (reference sequence). In DNA, the CDR3 is TGTGCCAGCAGCTTAGGGGCCGTCAATGAGCAGTTCTTC. Translating gives CASSLGAVNEQFF.

Of note for this clone: Other DNA sequences in this sample translate to the same CDR3. This chain uses TRBV6-5 with TRBJ1-2; tentatively, D is TRBD1 (5 bases). The CDR3 length is 13 residues. Looked up from germline, CDR1 is MNHEY and CDR2 is SVGAGI. Trimming shortened V by 6 bases and J by 2 bases, and 10 bases separated the two germline ends. CDR3 coding DNA: TGTGCCAGCAGGCTGGGGGGGAACTATGGCTACACCTTC. It codes for CASRLGGNYGYTF.

The chain is built from TRBV5-6 and TRBJ2-7, with 7 bases lining up with TRBD2. CDR1 is SGHDT and CDR2 is YYEEEE in the germline V gene. This CDR3 spans 12 amino acids. Trimming removed 4 bases from V and 7 bases from J; junction bases left unmatched: 5. The chain's CDR3 is CASSRGTIEQYF. DNA of the CDR3: TGTGCCAGCAGCCGAGGGACTATTGAGCAGTACTTC.

V and J are TRBV27 and TRBJ2-7; D is possibly TRBD1 (6 bases). Germline assignment: CDR1 MNHEY and CDR2 SMNVEV (reference sequence). The CDR3 contains 15 residues. The V end was cut by 1 base, the J end by 5 bases, with 15 bases between. CDR3 loop: CASSLLPTGPNEQYF. CDR3 sequence (DNA): TGTGCCAGCAGTTTATTACCTACAGGGCCCAACGAGCAGTACTTC.

The chain recombines TRBV5-4 with TRBJ2-7, with a weak D call TRBD1 (6 bases). Germline V gene data show CDR1 as SGHNT and CDR2 as YYREEE (reference sequence). The CDR3 length is 15 residues. V shed 0 bases and J shed 2 bases, with 12 bases lying between them. The CDR3 nucleotides are TGTGCCAGCAGCTTGGTGACAGGATATACCTACGAGCAGTACTTC. Translation gives CASSLVTGYTYEQYF.

The chain employs TRBV11-2 and TRBJ2-5, with 11 bases aligning to TRBD2. This CDR3 has 16 amino acids. V lost 2 bases, J lost 4 bases, and 6 bases stayed unmatched. Germline-derived CDR1 and CDR2 are SGHAT and FQNNGV. The CDR3 DNA reads as TGTGCCAGCAGCTTAAGGGCTAGCGGGAGGATAGAGACCCAGTACTTC. Translated: CASSLRASGRIETQYF.